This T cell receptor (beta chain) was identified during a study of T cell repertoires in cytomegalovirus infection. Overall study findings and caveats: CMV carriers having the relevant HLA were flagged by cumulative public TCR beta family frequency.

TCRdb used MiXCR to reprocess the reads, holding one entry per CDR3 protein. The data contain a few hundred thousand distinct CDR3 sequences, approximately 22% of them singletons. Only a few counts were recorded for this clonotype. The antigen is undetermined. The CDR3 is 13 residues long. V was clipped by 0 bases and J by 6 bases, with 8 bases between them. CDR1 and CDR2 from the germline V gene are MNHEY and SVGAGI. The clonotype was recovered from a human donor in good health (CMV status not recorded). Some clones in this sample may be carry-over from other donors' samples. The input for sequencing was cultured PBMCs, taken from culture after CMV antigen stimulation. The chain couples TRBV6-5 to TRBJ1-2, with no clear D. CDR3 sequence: CASSYSWVDGYTF. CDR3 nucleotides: TGTGCCAGCAGTTACTCCTGGGTAGATGGCTACACCTTC.